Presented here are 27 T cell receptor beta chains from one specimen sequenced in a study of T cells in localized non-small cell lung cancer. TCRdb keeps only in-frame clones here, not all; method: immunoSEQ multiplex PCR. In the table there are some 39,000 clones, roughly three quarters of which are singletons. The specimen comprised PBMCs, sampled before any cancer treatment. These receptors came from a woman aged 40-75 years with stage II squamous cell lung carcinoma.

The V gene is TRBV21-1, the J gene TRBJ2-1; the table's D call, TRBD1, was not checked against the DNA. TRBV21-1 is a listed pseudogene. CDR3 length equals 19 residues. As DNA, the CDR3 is TGTGCCAGCAGCACCCGCAGATTAAAAGCGGACAGCTCCTACAATGAGCAGTTCTTC. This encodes CASSTRRLKADSSYNEQFF.

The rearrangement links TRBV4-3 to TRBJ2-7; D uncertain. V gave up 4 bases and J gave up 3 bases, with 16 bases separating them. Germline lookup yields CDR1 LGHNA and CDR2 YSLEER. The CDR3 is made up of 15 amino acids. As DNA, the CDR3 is TGCGCCAGCAGCCGCTATAGAGTTACTAACTACGAGCAGTACTTC. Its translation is CASSRYRVTNYEQYF.

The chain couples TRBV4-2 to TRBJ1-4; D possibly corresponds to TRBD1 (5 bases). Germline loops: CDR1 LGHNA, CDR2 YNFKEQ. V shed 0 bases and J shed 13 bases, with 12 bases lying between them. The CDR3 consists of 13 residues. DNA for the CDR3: TGTGCCAGCAGCCAAGATAATGGGGGGGGACTGTTTTTT. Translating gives CASSQDNGGGLFF.

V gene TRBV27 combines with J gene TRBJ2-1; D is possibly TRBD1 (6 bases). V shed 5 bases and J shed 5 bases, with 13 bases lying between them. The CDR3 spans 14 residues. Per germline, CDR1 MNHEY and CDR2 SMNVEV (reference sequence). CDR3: CASSPMTGNNEQFF. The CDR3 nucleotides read TGTGCCAGCAGTCCGATGACAGGAAACAATGAGCAGTTCTTC.

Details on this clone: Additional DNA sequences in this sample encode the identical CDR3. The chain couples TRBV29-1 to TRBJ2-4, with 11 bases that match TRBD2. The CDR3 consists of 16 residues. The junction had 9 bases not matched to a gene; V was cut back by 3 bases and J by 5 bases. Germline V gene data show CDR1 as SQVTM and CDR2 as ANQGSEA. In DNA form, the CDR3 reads TGCAGCGTTGAGGATCGTAGCGGGGGGGCCCAAAACATTCAGTACTTC. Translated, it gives CSVEDRSGGAQNIQYF.

The CDR3 protein is CASSINVPGRINQPQHF. DNA of the CDR3: TGTGCCAGTAGTATAAATGTCCCGGGAAGGATCAATCAGCCCCAGCATTTT. The chain couples TRBV19 to TRBJ1-5, with D unresolved. The CDR3 loop spans 17 amino acids. Trimming stripped 2 bases from V and 3 bases from J, with 17 bases between. Germline V gene lookup returns CDR1 LNHDA and CDR2 SQIVND (reference sequence).

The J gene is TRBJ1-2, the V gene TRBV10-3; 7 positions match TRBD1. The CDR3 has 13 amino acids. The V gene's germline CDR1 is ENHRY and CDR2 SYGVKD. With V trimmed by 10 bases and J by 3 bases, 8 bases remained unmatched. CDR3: CASANQGDYGYTF. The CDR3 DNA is TGTGCCAGCGCAAACCAGGGGGACTATGGCTACACCTTC.

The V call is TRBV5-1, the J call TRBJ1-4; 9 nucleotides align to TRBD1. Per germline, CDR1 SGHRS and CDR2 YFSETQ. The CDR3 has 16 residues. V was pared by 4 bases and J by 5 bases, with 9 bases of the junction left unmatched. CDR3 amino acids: CASSPDWGTGNEKLFF. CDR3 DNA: TGCGCCAGCAGCCCGGATTGGGGGACAGGGAATGAAAAACTGTTTTTT. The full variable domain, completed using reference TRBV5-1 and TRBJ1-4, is KAGVTQTPRYLIKTRGQQVTLSCSPISGHRSVSWYQQTPGQGLQFLFEYFSETQRNKGNFPGRFSGRQFSNSRSEMNVSTLELGDSALYLCASSPDWGTGNEKLFFGSGTQLSVL.

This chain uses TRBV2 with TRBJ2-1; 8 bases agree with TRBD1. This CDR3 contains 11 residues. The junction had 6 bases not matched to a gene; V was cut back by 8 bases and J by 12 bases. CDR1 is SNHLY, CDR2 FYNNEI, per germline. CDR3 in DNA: TGTGCCAGCGGGGTAGGACAGGGGCAGTTCTTC. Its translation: CASGVGQGQFF.

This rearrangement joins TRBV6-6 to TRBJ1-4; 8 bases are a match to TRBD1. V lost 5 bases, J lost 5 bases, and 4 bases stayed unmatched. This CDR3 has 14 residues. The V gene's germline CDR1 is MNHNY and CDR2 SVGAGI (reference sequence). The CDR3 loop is CASSTGQENEKLFF. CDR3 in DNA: TGTGCCAGCAGTACGGGACAGGAGAATGAAAAACTGTTTTTT.

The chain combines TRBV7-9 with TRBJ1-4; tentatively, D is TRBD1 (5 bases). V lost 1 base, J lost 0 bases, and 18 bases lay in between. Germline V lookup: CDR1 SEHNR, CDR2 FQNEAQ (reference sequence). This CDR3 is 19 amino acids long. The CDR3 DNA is TGTGCCAGCAGCTTAGACACTCAGGGACGAAGCCCAACTAATGAAAAACTGTTTTTT. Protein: CASSLDTQGRSPTNEKLFF.

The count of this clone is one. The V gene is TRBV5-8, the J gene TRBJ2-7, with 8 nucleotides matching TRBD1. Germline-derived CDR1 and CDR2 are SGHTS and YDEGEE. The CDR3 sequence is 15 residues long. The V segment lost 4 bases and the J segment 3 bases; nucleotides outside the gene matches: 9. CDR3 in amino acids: CASSPRTGWYYEQYF. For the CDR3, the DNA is TGTGCCAGCAGCCCCCGGACAGGGTGGTACTACGAGCAGTACTTC.

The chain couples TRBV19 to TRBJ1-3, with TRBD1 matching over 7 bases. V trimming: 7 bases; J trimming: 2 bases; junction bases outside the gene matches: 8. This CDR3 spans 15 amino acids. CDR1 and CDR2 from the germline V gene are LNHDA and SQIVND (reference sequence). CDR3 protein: CASNTGVDPGNTIYF. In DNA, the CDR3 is TGTGCCAGTAACACAGGGGTAGATCCTGGAAACACCATATATTTT.

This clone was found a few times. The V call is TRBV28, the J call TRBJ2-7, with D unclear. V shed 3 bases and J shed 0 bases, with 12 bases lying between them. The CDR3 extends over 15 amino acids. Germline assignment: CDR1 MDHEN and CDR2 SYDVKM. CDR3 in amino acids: CASSFRSRSSYEQYF. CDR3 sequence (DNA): TGTGCCAGCAGTTTCCGTTCTAGGAGCTCCTACGAGCAGTACTTC.

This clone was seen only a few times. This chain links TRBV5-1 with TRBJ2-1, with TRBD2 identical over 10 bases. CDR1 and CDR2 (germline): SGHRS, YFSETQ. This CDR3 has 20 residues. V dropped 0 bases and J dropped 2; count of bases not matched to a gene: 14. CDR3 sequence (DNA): TGCGCCAGCAGCTTGGCTGGTAGCGGGGGGACTTTGTTAACCTACAATGAGCAGTTCTTC. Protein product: CASSLAGSGGTLLTYNEQFF.

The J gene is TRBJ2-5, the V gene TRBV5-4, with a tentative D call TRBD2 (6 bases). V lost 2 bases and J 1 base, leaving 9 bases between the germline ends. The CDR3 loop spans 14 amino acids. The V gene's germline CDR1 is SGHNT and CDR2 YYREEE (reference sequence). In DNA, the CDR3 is TGTGCCAGCAGCTTATCGGGGGTCCAAGAGACCCAGTACTTC. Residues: CASSLSGVQETQYF.

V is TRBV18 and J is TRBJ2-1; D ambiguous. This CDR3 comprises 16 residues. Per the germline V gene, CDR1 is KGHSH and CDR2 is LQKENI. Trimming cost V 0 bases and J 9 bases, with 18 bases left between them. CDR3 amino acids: CASSPPGRTPVGEQFF. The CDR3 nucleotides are TGTGCCAGCTCACCACCGGGCCGAACCCCGGTCGGTGAGCAGTTCTTC.

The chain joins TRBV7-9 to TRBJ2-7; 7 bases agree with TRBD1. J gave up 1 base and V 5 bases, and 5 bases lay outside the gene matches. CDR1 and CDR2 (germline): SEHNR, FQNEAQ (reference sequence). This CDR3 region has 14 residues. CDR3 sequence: CASSPKDRSYEQYF. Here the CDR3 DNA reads TGTGCCAGCAGCCCAAAGGACAGGTCCTACGAGCAGTACTTC.

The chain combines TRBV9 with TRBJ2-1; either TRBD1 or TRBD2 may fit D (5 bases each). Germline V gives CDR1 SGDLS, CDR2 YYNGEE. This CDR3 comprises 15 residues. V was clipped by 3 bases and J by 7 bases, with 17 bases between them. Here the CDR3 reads CASSADGALLNEQFF. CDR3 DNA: TGTGCCAGCAGCGCGGACGGGGCCTTGTTGAATGAGCAGTTCTTC.

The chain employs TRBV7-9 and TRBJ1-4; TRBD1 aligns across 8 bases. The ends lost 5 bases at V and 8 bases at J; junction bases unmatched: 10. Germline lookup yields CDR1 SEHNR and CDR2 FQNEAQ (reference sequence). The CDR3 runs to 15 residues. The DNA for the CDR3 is TGTGCCAGCAGCCGAACGGGACAGGCCTCCGAAAAACTGTTTTTT. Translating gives CASSRTGQASEKLFF.

The CDR3 reads CASSLGAGDGYTF. CDR3 coding DNA: TGTGCCAGCAGCTTAGGGGCAGGGGATGGCTACACCTTC. This rearrangement joins TRBV5-4 to TRBJ1-2, with TRBD1 as a possible D gene (6 bases). Trimming shortened V by 2 bases and J by 6 bases, and 11 bases separated the two germline ends. CDR1 and CDR2 from the germline V gene are SGHNT and YYREEE (reference sequence). The CDR3 extends over 13 amino acids.

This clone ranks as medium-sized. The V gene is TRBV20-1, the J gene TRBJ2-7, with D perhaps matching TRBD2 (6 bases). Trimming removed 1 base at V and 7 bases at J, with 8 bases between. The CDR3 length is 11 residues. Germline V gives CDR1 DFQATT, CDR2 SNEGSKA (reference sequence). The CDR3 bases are TGCAGTGCTAGAGGGGCGGGGGAGCAGTACTTC. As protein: CSARGAGEQYF.

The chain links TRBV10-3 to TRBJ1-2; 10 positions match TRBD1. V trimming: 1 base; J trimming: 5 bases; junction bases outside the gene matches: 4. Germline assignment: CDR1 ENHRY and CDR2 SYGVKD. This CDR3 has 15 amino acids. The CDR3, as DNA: TGTGCCATCAGTGAGTTAGGGACAGGGGAATATGGCTACACCTTC. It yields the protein CAISELGTGEYGYTF.

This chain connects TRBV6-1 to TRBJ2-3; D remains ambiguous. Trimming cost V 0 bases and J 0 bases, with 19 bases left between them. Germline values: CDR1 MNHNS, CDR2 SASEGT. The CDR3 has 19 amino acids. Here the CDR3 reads CASSEAPFALSTSTDTQYF. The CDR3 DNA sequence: TGTGCCAGCAGTGAAGCGCCGTTTGCGTTGTCGACTAGCACAGATACGCAGTATTTT.

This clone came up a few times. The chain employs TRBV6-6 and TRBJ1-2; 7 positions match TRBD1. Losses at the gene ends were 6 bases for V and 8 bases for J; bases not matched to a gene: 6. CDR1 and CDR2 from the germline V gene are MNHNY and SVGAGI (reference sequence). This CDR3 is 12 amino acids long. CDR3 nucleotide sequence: TGTGCCAGCAGCCAGGGGGAGCTAGGCTACACCTTC. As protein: CASSQGELGYTF.

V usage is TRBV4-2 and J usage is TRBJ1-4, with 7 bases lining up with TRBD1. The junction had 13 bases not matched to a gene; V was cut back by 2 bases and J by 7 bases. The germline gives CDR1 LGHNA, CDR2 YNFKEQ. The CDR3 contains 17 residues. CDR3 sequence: CASSQIPAGAGGEKLFF. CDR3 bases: TGTGCCAGCAGCCAAATCCCGGCGGGGGCAGGGGGTGAAAAACTGTTTTTT.

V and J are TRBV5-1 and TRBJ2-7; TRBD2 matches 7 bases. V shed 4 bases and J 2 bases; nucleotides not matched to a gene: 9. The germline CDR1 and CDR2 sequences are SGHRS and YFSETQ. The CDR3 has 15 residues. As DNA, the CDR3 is TGCGCCAGCAGCAGCACGGGAGGCCTTGCCTACGAGCAGTACTTC. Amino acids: CASSSTGGLAYEQYF.